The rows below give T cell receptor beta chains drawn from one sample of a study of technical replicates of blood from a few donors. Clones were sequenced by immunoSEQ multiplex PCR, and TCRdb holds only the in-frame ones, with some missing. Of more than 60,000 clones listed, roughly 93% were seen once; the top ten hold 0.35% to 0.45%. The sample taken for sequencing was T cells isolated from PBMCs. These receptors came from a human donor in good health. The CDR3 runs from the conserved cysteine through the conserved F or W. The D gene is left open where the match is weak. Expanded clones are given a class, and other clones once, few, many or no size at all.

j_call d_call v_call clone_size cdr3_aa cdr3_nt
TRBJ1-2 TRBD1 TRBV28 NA CASSMGQYIGRGYTF TGTGCCAGCAGTATGGGACAGTATATCGGCCGCGGCTACACCTTC
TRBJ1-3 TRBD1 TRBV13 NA CASSTRQGVSGNTIYF TGTGCCAGCAGCACCAGACAGGGAGTCTCTGGAAACACCATATATTTT
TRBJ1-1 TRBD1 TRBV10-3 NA CAIRDRVLNTEAFF TGTGCCATCAGAGACAGGGTTCTGAACACTGAAGCTTTCTTT
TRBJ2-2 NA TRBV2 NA CASTDIGASVNTGELFF TGTGCCAGCACCGACATCGGGGCTAGCGTAAACACCGGGGAGCTGTTTTTT
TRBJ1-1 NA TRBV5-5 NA CASSLQNTEAFF TGTGCCAGCAGCTTACAGAACACTGAAGCTTTCTTT
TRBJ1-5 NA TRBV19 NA CASSPDRNQPQHF TGTGCCAGTAGTCCCGACAGGAATCAGCCCCAGCATTTT
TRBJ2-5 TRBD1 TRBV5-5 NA CASSFYRGQQKETQYF TGTGCCAGCAGCTTCTACAGGGGGCAACAAAAAGAGACCCAGTACTTC
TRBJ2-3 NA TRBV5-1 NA CASSLAGPDTQYF TGCGCCAGCAGCTTAGCAGGCCCAGATACGCAGTATTTT
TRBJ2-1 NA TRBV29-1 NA CSVEIINLGEDEQFF TGCAGCGTTGAAATTATTAACCTAGGGGAGGATGAGCAGTTCTTC
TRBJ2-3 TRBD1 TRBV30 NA CAWSAGGDTQYF TGTGCCTGGAGTGCAGGGGGAGATACGCAGTATTTT
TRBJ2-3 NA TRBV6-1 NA CASSSQGGADTQYF TGTGCCAGCAGCTCACAGGGTGGAGCAGATACGCAGTATTTT
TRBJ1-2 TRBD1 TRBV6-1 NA CASMRQGVGYTF TGTGCCAGTATGAGACAGGGTGTTGGCTACACCTTC
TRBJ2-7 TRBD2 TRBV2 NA CASSDGGVLAGGEQYF TGTGCCAGCAGTGACGGCGGGGTACTAGCGGGAGGCGAGCAGTACTTC
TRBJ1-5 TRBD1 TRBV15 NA CATSGDRGGNQPQHF TGTGCCACCAGCGGGGACAGAGGAGGGAATCAGCCCCAGCATTTT
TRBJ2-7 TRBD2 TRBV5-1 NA CASSFTSGEQYF TGCGCCAGCAGCTTTACTAGCGGCGAGCAGTACTTC
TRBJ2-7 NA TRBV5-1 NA CASSPEPAAREQYF TGCGCCAGCAGCCCGGAGCCAGCAGCTCGCGAGCAGTACTTC
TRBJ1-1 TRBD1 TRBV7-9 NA CASSLRVGDREAFF TGTGCCAGCAGCTTAAGAGTAGGGGACAGGGAAGCTTTCTTT
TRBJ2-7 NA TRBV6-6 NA CASSPAGGTYEQYF TGTGCCAGCAGCCCCGCTGGAGGTACCTACGAGCAGTACTTC
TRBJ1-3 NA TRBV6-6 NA CASTDGGNTIYF TGTGCCAGCACCGACGGGGGAAACACCATATATTTT
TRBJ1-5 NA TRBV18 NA CASSPLPGTEPQHF TGTGCCAGCTCACCACTCCCGGGAACGGAGCCCCAGCATTTT
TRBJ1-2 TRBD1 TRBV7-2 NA CASSALGRQGPERGYTF TGTGCCAGCAGCGCCCTAGGCCGACAGGGACCTGAACGTGGCTACACCTTC
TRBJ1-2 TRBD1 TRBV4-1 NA CASSPRQGADYGYTF TGCGCCAGCAGTCCTCGTCAGGGGGCCGACTATGGCTACACCTTC
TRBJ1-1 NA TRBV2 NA CASSGRGTEAFF TGTGCCAGCAGTGGAAGGGGCACTGAAGCTTTCTTT
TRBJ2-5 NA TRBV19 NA CASSPMTLKETQYF TGTGCCAGTAGTCCGATGACACTTAAAGAGACCCAGTACTTC
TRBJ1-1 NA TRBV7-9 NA CASSLTDENTEAFF TGTGCCAGCAGCTTGACAGACGAGAACACTGAAGCTTTCTTT
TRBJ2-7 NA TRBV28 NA CASTSSRTDYYEQYF TGTGCCAGCACTTCATCGAGGACAGACTACTACGAGCAGTACTTC
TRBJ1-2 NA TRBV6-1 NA CASSPRTAYGYTF TGTGCCAGCAGTCCCAGGACAGCTTATGGCTACACCTTC
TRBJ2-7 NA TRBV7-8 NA CASSSPDLTAYEQYF TGTGCCAGCAGCTCACCCGACTTGACTGCCTACGAGCAGTACTTC
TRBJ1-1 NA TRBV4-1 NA CASSSGRNTEAFF TGCGCCAGCAGCTCCGGGAGGAACACTGAAGCTTTCTTT
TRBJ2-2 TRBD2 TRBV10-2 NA CASAGLAGVQDTGELFF TGCGCCAGCGCTGGACTAGCGGGAGTCCAGGACACCGGGGAGCTGTTTTTT
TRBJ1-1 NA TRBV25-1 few CASSEAAPLDTEAFF TGTGCCAGCAGTGAAGCGGCACCTTTAGACACTGAAGCTTTCTTT
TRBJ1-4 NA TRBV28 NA CASSNQRGGEKLFF TGTGCCAGCAGCAACCAACGGGGAGGGGAAAAACTGTTTTTT
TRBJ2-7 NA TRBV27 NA CASSLVPISYEQYF TGTGCCAGCAGTTTAGTACCTATCTCCTACGAGCAGTACTTC
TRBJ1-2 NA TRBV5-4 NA CASSLDPSAGVYGYTF TGTGCCAGCAGCTTGGACCCCTCGGCCGGAGTCTATGGCTACACCTTC
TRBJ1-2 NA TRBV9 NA CASSPTPESVYGYTF TGTGCCAGCAGCCCAACCCCGGAGTCCGTCTATGGCTACACCTTC
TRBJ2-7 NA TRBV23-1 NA CASSQRVNRDNSYEQYF TGCGCCAGCAGTCAAAGGGTGAACCGGGACAACTCCTACGAGCAGTACTTC
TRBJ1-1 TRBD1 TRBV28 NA CASTTQGGNMNTEAFF TGTGCCAGCACCACTCAGGGGGGTAACATGAACACTGAAGCTTTCTTT
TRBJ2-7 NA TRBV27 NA CASSYRDSEQYF TGTGCCAGCAGCTACAGGGATTCAGAGCAGTACTTC
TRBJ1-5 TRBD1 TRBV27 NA CASSLWAVGQSNQPQHF TGTGCCAGCAGTTTATGGGCCGTGGGACAGAGCAATCAGCCCCAGCATTTT
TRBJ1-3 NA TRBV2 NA CASSEQDFSGNTIYF TGTGCCAGCAGTGAGCAGGATTTCTCTGGAAACACCATATATTTT
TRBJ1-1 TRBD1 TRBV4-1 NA CASSQQGEYTEAFF TGCGCCAGCAGCCAGCAGGGGGAGTACACTGAAGCTTTCTTT
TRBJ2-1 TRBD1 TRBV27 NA CASSWLRRGNEQFF TGTGCCAGCAGTTGGTTGCGCAGGGGGAATGAGCAGTTCTTC
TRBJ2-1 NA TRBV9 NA CASSVGGAYNEQFF TGTGCCAGCAGCGTAGGGGGGGCCTACAATGAGCAGTTCTTC
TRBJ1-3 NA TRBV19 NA CASKMGQGRGNTIYF TGTGCCAGTAAAATGGGCCAGGGAAGAGGAAACACCATATATTTT
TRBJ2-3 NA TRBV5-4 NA CASSLGIGSITDTQYF TGTGCCAGCAGTTTGGGGATCGGGAGTATCACAGATACGCAGTATTTT
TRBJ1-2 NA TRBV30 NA CAWSLDNNYGYTF TGTGCCTGGAGTCTCGACAATAACTATGGCTACACCTTC
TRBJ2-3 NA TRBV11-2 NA CASSSLRGTDTQYF TGTGCCAGCAGCTCGTTACGGGGCACAGATACGCAGTATTTT
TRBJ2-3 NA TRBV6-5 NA CASSLYSQATDTQYF TGTGCCAGCAGTTTGTACAGCCAGGCCACAGATACGCAGTATTTT
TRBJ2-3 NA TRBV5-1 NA CASSLEGGSTDTQYF TGCGCCAGCAGCTTGGAGGGGGGGAGCACAGATACGCAGTATTTT
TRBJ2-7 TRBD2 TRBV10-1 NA CASSEGLAGYEQYF TGCGCCAGCAGTGAAGGACTAGCGGGATACGAGCAGTACTTC
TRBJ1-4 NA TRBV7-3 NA CASSFSGAANEKLFF TGTGCCAGCAGCTTTTCAGGGGCGGCTAATGAAAAACTGTTTTTT
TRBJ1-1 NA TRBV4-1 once CASSQKTGGTEAFF TGCGCCAGCAGCCAGAAGACAGGCGGTACTGAAGCTTTCTTT